This T cell receptor (beta chain) came from a study of regulatory dendritic cells for organ transplantation. Assay: immunoSEQ multiplex PCR; the TCRdb copy retains only in-frame clones and omits some. The table has over 10,000 clones, roughly 60% seen once. CFSE-labeled sorted T cells met regulatory or mature dendritic cells for roughly 5 days. Naive CD45RA+ and memory CD45RO+ CD4+ or CD8+ T cells were FACS-sorted. Only one count was recorded for this clone. Its target is unknown. Germline-derived CDR1 and CDR2 are LNHDA and SQIVND (reference sequence). J gave up 1 base and V 0 bases, and 8 bases lay outside the gene matches. CDR3 size: 17 residues. Study-level results: The most alloreactive TCR clonotypes were found in resting memory CD8+ cells. Naive T cells showed high diversity, memory cells less, memory CD8+ least. Mature dendritic cells appeared to drive more memory CD8+ clonal expansion than regulatory ones.

This TCR was sampled from a human donor in good health. The chain uses TRBV19 and TRBJ1-1; TRBD1 matches 7 bases. Sequenced material: naive CD8+ T cells from blood cultured with dendritic cells. Subset described: CD45RA+ naive T cells. The CDR3 DNA is TGTGCCAGTAGTATAGATCCGCGCAGGGGGGCGAACACTGAAGCTTTCTTT. Translating it yields CASSIDPRRGANTEAFF. The full variable domain, its missing parts supplied by reference TRBV19 and TRBJ1-1, is DGGITQSPKYLFRKEGQNVTLSCEQNLNHDAMYWYRQDPGQGLRLIYYSQIVNDFQKGDIAEGYSVSREKKESFPLTVTSAQKNPTAFYLCASSIDPRRGANTEAFFGQGTRLTVV.